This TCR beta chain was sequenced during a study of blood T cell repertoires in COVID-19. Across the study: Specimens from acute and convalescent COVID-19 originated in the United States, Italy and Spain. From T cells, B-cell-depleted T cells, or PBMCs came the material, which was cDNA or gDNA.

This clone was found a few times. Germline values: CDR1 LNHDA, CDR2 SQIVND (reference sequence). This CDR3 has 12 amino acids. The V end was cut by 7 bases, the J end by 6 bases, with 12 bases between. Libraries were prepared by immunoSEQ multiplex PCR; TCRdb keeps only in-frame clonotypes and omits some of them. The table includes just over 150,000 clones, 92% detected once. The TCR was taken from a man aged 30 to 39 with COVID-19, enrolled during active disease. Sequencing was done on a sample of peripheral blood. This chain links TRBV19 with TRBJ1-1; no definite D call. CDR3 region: CASIGFEAEAFF. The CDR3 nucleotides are TGTGCCAGTATAGGATTTGAGGCTGAAGCTTTCTTT.